One and the same sample provided the 30 T cell receptor beta chains below, sequenced in a study of blood T cell repertoires in COVID-19. Sequencing used immunoSEQ multiplex PCR; TCRdb keeps in-frame clones, though not all of them. In the table there are tens of thousands of clones, 75% to 90% of which are singletons. Sequencing input: peripheral blood. The receptors originated from a woman older than 75 with active or convalescent COVID-19.

V gene TRBV6-5 combines with J gene TRBJ2-2; TRBD2 aligns across 7 bases. Germline V lookup: CDR1 MNHEY, CDR2 SVGAGI. This CDR3 is 14 amino acids long. The trim removed 2 bases at V and 7 bases at J, leaving 4 bases unmatched. CDR3 sequence (DNA): TGTGCCAGCAGTTACGGTGGGAGGGACGGGGAGCTGTTTTTT. This translates into CASSYGGRDGELFF.

The chain has TRBV5-5 and TRBJ1-1; a possible D gene is TRBD1 (5 bases). Trimming took 4 bases from V and 1 from J, leaving 11 bases between them. The V gene's germline CDR1 is SGHKS and CDR2 YYEKEE (reference sequence). The CDR3 spans 14 residues. The CDR3 loop is CASSPTTENTEAFF. CDR3 in DNA: TGTGCCAGCAGCCCAACGACAGAGAACACTGAAGCTTTCTTT.

This sequence joins TRBV6-5 and TRBJ1-2; D possibly corresponds to TRBD1 (5 bases). CDR1 is MNHEY and CDR2 is SVGAGI in the germline V gene. This CDR3 region has 14 residues. The ends were cut back, 2 bases at V and 4 bases at J, with 11 bases in the middle. CDR3 residues: CASSYGWGGYGYTF. Here the CDR3 DNA reads TGTGCCAGCAGTTACGGATGGGGGGGCTATGGCTACACCTTC.

The chain recombines TRBV29-1 with TRBJ2-7; the D is unclear. Per germline, CDR1 SQVTM and CDR2 ANQGSEA. The CDR3 spans 11 residues. Trimming took 4 bases from V and 4 from J, leaving 8 bases between them. The CDR3 sequence is CSVVITYEQYF. CDR3 bases: TGCAGCGTTGTTATAACTTACGAGCAGTACTTC.

V and J are TRBV11-3 and TRBJ2-5; 15 bases are a match to TRBD2. With V trimmed by 3 bases and J by 2 bases, 1 base remained unmatched. Germline V gene sequence: CDR1 SGHNT, CDR2 YENEEA. The CDR3 runs 16 residues. For the CDR3, the DNA is TGTGCCAGCAGCTTGGGGACTAGCGGGGGGCAAGAGACCCAGTACTTC. Translating it yields CASSLGTSGGQETQYF.

The rearrangement links TRBV9 to TRBJ2-1; D unclear. The germline V gene encodes CDR1 SGDLS and CDR2 YYNGEE. V dropped 0 bases and J dropped 0 bases, with 7 bases sitting between them. CDR3 size: 15 residues. CDR3 coding DNA: TGTGCCAGCAGCGTAGGGCAAAGCTCCTACAATGAGCAGTTCTTC. Amino acid sequence: CASSVGQSSYNEQFF.

This chain joins TRBV4-3 and TRBJ2-3; 9 nucleotides align to TRBD1. V gave up 0 bases and J gave up 1 base; unmatched junction bases: 5. The CDR3 is 17 amino acids. Germline CDR1 LGHNA, CDR2 YSLEER. CDR3 residues: CASSQETGQGRTDTQYF. CDR3 nucleotide sequence: TGCGCCAGCAGCCAAGAGACGGGACAGGGCCGCACAGATACGCAGTATTTT.

The V call is TRBV7-2, the J call TRBJ2-7; a possible D gene is TRBD1 (5 bases). Germline assignment: CDR1 SGHTA and CDR2 FQGNSA. Trimming removed 3 bases at V and 1 base at J, with 13 bases between. This CDR3 is built from 15 residues. The CDR3 DNA reads as TGTGCCAGCAGCTTGGTCAGCGACAGTTCCTACGAGCAGTACTTC. Residues: CASSLVSDSSYEQYF.

V and J are TRBV7-2 and TRBJ1-4, with D possibly matching TRBD1 (5 bases). Germline V CDR1 and CDR2: SGHTA, FQGNSA. V shed 1 base and J shed 0 bases, with 12 bases lying between them. The CDR3 has 17 residues. The CDR3 spells CASSLVGGAATNEKLFF. Here the CDR3 DNA reads TGTGCCAGCAGCTTAGTGGGTGGGGCAGCAACTAATGAAAAACTGTTTTTT.

The chain has TRBV3-1 (or the pseudogene TRBV3-2) and TRBJ2-3; tentative D call: TRBD2 (6 bases). The ends were cut back, 4 bases at V and 2 bases at J, with 16 bases in the middle. This CDR3 contains 16 residues. Germline V gives CDR1 LGHDT, CDR2 YNNKEL (reference sequence). The CDR3 is CASSPKSSGVTDTQYF. The CDR3 nucleotides read TGTGCCAGCAGCCCAAAGAGTAGCGGAGTCACAGATACGCAGTATTTT.

The chain is built from TRBV19 and TRBJ2-1; D is possibly TRBD2 (6 bases). Germline values: CDR1 LNHDA, CDR2 SQIVND (reference sequence). CDR3 length equals 17 residues. The V end was cut by 4 bases, the J end by 8 bases, with 24 bases between. In DNA form, the CDR3 reads TGTGCCAGTAGTAAACCCGTCGCGGCGGGGACCGGGGATGAGCAGTTCTTC. Protein sequence: CASSKPVAAGTGDEQFF.

This clone came up many times. The V and J genes are TRBV4-2 and TRBJ2-7; TRBD2 matches at 9 bases. With 3 bases clipped from V and 4 bases from J, the junction kept 16 bases outside the gene matches. Germline CDR1 LGHNA, CDR2 YNFKEQ. This CDR3 is built from 18 residues. The CDR3 loop is CASSQAWREMRGGYEQYF. CDR3 bases: TGTGCCAGCAGCCAGGCCTGGAGAGAGATGCGGGGGGGTTACGAGCAGTACTTC.

The V gene is TRBV29-1, the J gene TRBJ1-1; D uncertain. The germline CDR1 and CDR2 sequences are SQVTM and ANQGSEA. This CDR3 comprises 13 residues. V was clipped by 3 bases and J by 1 base, with 9 bases between them. CDR3 bases: TGCAGCGTTGAGTGGGCGACGAACACTGAAGCTTTCTTT. As protein: CSVEWATNTEAFF.

The genes are TRBV2 and TRBJ2-2; D unclear. Per the germline V gene, CDR1 is SNHLY and CDR2 is FYNNEI. V was pared by 2 bases and J by 1 base, with 11 bases between. The CDR3 loop spans 16 amino acids. This CDR3 reads CASSEMATMNTGELFF. CDR3 coding DNA: TGTGCCAGCAGTGAAATGGCTACTATGAACACCGGGGAGCTGTTTTTT. The full variable domain, in which reference TRBV2 and TRBJ2-2 provide the parts outside the CDR3, is EPEVTQTPSHQVTQMGQEVILRCVPISNHLYFYWYRQILGQKVEFLVSFYNNEISEKSEIFDDQFSVERPDGSNFTLKIRSTKLEDSAMYFCASSEMATMNTGELFFGEGSRLTVL.

The V and J genes are TRBV9 and TRBJ2-7; 8 bases agree with TRBD1. V dropped 3 bases and J dropped 4; count of bases not matched to a gene: 6. The CDR3 covers 14 residues. CDR1 is SGDLS, CDR2 YYNGEE, per germline. CDR3 DNA sequence: TGTGCCAGCAGCGCCGGACAGGGAATTTACGAGCAGTACTTC. Translating it yields CASSAGQGIYEQYF.

This clone was counted at least ten times. The CDR3 here is CASSLGASAYNEQFF. DNA for the CDR3: TGTGCCAGCAGCTTAGGAGCATCCGCTTACAATGAGCAGTTCTTC. The chain uses TRBV7-2 and TRBJ2-1; D uncertain. Germline CDR1 is SGHTA and CDR2 is FQGNSA. CDR3 length: 15 amino acids. V was pared by 1 base and J by 4 bases, with 11 bases between.

J is TRBJ2-5 and V is TRBV7-9, with 7 bases fitting TRBD2. Germline CDR1 is SEHNR and CDR2 is FQNEAQ (reference sequence). CDR3 length: 15 residues. The ends lost 5 bases at V and 3 bases at J; junction bases unmatched: 9. The DNA for the CDR3 is TGTGCCAGCAGCCAGGCGGGACTACCCGAAGAGACCCAGTACTTC. This gives the protein CASSQAGLPEETQYF.

The gene calls are TRBV4-1 and TRBJ2-2, with TRBD2 matching over 9 bases. The CDR3 totals 17 residues. CDR1 is MGHRA and CDR2 is YSYEKL in the germline V gene. V lost 3 bases, J lost 4 bases, and 9 bases stayed unmatched. CDR3: CASSHSGLASGTGELFF. The CDR3 DNA sequence: TGCGCCAGCAGCCACTCCGGACTAGCGTCGGGCACCGGGGAGCTGTTTTTT.

The chain combines TRBV6-1 with TRBJ2-1; TRBD2 matches at 9 bases. V lost 7 bases, J lost 3 bases, and 7 bases stayed unmatched. The germline CDR1 and CDR2 sequences are MNHNS and SASEGT. The CDR3 sequence is 15 residues long. CDR3 sequence: CASTLAGSRYNEQFF. CDR3 DNA: TGTGCCAGCACCCTAGCGGGATCACGCTACAATGAGCAGTTCTTC.

The CDR3, as DNA: TGTGCCAGCAGAGCGGGACAGGGCTCCTACGAGCAGTACTTC. This codes for CASRAGQGSYEQYF. This chain joins TRBV6-5 and TRBJ2-7; 9 bases are a match to TRBD1. There are 14 residues in the CDR3. CDR1 and CDR2 from the germline V gene are MNHEY and SVGAGI. J was trimmed by 0 bases and V by 6 bases; bases with no gene match: 3.

V usage is TRBV5-6 and J usage is TRBJ2-3, with 8 bases that match TRBD1. Germline V gives CDR1 SGHDT, CDR2 YYEEEE. V lost 4 bases, J lost 6 bases, and 4 bases stayed unmatched. The CDR3 spans 13 residues. The CDR3 DNA reads TGTGCCAGCAGCCCGGACAGGGCGGATACGCAGTATTTT. Its protein product is CASSPDRADTQYF. The variable domain in full, completed from reference TRBV5-6 and TRBJ2-3, reads DAGVTQSPTHLIKTRGQQVTLRCSPKSGHDTVSWYQQALGQGPQFIFQYYEEEERQRGNFPDRFSGHQFPNYSSELNVNALLLGDSALYLCASSPDRADTQYFGPGTRLTVL.

The rearrangement links TRBV4-1 to TRBJ2-1, with D maybe TRBD1 (7 bases). The CDR3 is 18 amino acids. Trimming removed 0 bases at V and 0 bases at J, with 15 bases between. Germline V gives CDR1 MGHRA, CDR2 YSYEKL. The CDR3 bases are TGCGCCAGCAGCCAAGAGGCGGGACAGAGATCCTCCTACAATGAGCAGTTCTTC. Its protein is CASSQEAGQRSSYNEQFF.

This chain connects TRBV30 to TRBJ2-3; no reliable D call. This CDR3 has 12 amino acids. Germline V lookup: CDR1 GTSNPN, CDR2 SVGIG (reference sequence). The V gene lost 1 base and the J gene lost 2 bases, with 4 bases spanning the gap. CDR3 sequence (DNA): TGTGCCTGGAGTGGACTCACAGATACGCAGTATTTT. As protein: CAWSGLTDTQYF.

This clone appeared a few times. The chain combines TRBV10-3 with TRBJ1-1, with D hard to call. The germline V gene encodes CDR1 ENHRY and CDR2 SYGVKD. The CDR3 has 12 residues. The V end was cut by 2 bases, the J end by 8 bases, with 9 bases between. The CDR3 DNA is TGTGCCATCAGTGAGGGAGTTTCCGAAGCTTTCTTT. Translation: CAISEGVSEAFF.

This clone occurred once. The rearrangement links TRBV27 to TRBJ1-5; a possible D gene is TRBD1 (5 bases). V dropped 0 bases and J dropped 4 bases, with 10 bases sitting between them. The CDR3 extends over 15 amino acids. The V gene's germline CDR1 is MNHEY and CDR2 SMNVEV (reference sequence). The CDR3 nucleotides are TGTGCCAGCAGTTTATCGGGGCAGAGAAATCAGCCCCAGCATTTT. As protein: CASSLSGQRNQPQHF.

The chain combines TRBV6-2 or TRBV6-3 with TRBJ2-1; the match to TRBD2 covers 14 bases. The V and J ends lost 4 bases and 9 bases, in that order; junction bases with no gene match: 5. The CDR3 spans 15 residues. Germline lookup yields CDR1 MNHEY and CDR2 SVGEGT. This chain's CDR3 is CASSSGTSGRLEQFF. CDR3 DNA: TGTGCCAGCAGTTCCGGGACTAGCGGGAGACTTGAGCAGTTCTTC.

V usage is TRBV18 and J usage is TRBJ1-1, with a possible D match to TRBD1 (5 bases). The germline V gene encodes CDR1 KGHSH and CDR2 LQKENI. Trimming removed 4 bases at V and 3 bases at J, with 12 bases between. CDR3 length equals 14 residues. The CDR3 bases are TGTGCCAGCTCACAAGGGGCCCGCCACACTGAAGCTTTCTTT. As protein: CASSQGARHTEAFF.

The chain employs TRBV6-5 and TRBJ1-2; TRBD1 agrees at 8 bases. Germline V gene lookup returns CDR1 MNHEY and CDR2 SVGAGI. This CDR3 spans 13 amino acids. The trim removed 8 bases at V and 4 bases at J, leaving 6 bases unmatched. The CDR3 region has the DNA TGTGCCAGCGGAGCAGGGGGCGGCTATGGCTACACCTTC. Amino acid sequence: CASGAGGGYGYTF.

This chain joins TRBV12-5 and TRBJ1-2; TRBD1 agrees at 9 bases. From germline, CDR1 is LGHNT and CDR2 FRNRAP. This CDR3 contains 16 residues. V dropped 2 bases and J dropped 7; count of bases not matched to a gene: 11. As DNA, the CDR3 is TGTGCTAGTGGTTTGTTGGTGGGACAGGGAATAGGTGGCTACACCTTC. This encodes CASGLLVGQGIGGYTF. The complete variable domain, with remaining parts taken from reference TRBV12-5 and TRBJ1-2, reads DARVTQTPRHKVTEMGQEVTMRCQPILGHNTVFWYRQTMMQGLELLAYFRNRAPLDDSGMPKDRFSAEMPDATLATLKIQPSEPRDSAVYFCASGLLVGQGIGGYTFGSGTRLTVV.

Concerning this clone: An end of the junction differs from the germline gene, which may be a read error. The V and J genes are TRBV7-7 and TRBJ2-7, with 10 bases identical to TRBD1. CDR1 and CDR2 from the germline V gene are SSHAT and FNYEAQ (reference sequence). The CDR3 contains 15 residues. The CDR3 nucleotides read TGTGCTAGCAGCCCGGGTTTGGGGACAGGGGCCGAGCAGTACTTC. It specifies CASSPGLGTGAEQYF. The full variable domain, with the rest looked up from reference TRBV7-7 and TRBJ2-7, is GAGVSQSPRYKVTKRGQDVTLRCDPISSHATLYWYQQALGQGPEFLTYFNYEAQPDKSGLPSDRFSAERPEGSISTLTIQRTEQRDSAMYRCASSPGLGTGAEQYFGPGTRLTVT.